This TCR beta chain was sequenced for a study of Graves' ophthalmopathy and Graves' hyperthyroidism. The CDR3 contains 14 residues. CDR1 is SGHRS, CDR2 YFSETQ, per germline. Unmatched junction bases numbered 2, after V lost 4 bases and J lost 0 bases. From RNA, the CDR3 regions of TCR beta chains were amplified and sequenced. HTBI primers served in a first-round RT-PCR, which a second-round multiplex PCR followed. Using its own MiXCR run on the multiplex PCR reads, TCRdb lists one record per CDR3 protein. The sample lists about 500,000 distinct CDR3 sequences, roughly an eighth seen once, with roughly 10% in the top ten.

The clonotype was recovered from a woman under 40 with Graves' ophthalmopathy. Sequencing used blood. This rearrangement joins TRBV5-1 to TRBJ2-7; 9 bases agree with TRBD2. As DNA, the CDR3 is TGCGCCAGCAGCCCTAGCGGGACCTCCTACGAGCAGTACTTC. Translating it yields CASSPSGTSYEQYF. The full variable domain, rest sourced from reference TRBV5-1 and TRBJ2-7, is KAGVTQTPRYLIKTRGQQVTLSCSPISGHRSVSWYQQTPGQGLQFLFEYFSETQRNKGNFPGRFSGRQFSNSRSEMNVSTLELGDSALYLCASSPSGTSYEQYFGPGTRLTVT.